This T cell receptor (beta chain) appears in the sequencing data of a study of regulatory T cells in long-lasting Graves disease. Germline V gene sequence: CDR1 GTSNPN, CDR2 SVGIG (reference sequence). V was pared by 2 bases and J by 4 bases, with 4 bases between. The CDR3 contains 11 residues. Arm-PCR of CDR3 regions and iRepertoire HTBI primers were the basis on which TCR beta libraries were built. TCRdb analysed the multiplex PCR reads with MiXCR anew, one entry per CDR3 protein. This sample has 550,000 to 650,000 distinct CDR3 sequences, with around 15% found just once. The time point denotes: newly diagnosed GD, antithyroid drugs for less than 3 months. Scientists built the TCR library using RNA that was extracted from PBMCs. Whole-study findings and limits: Sharing of public clonotypes was greater in persistent patients (roughly 2,600) than in new patients (around 1,000). Favoring TRBV28, TRBJ1-2 and TRBJ2-5 was a feature seen in persistent disease.

This clonotype came up many times. The antigen remains unidentified. The sample was also reused in another study, on T cells in Graves' hyperthyroidism and ophthalmopathy. That source reports: Uncontrolled infection, other autoimmune disease, pregnancy or lactation barred patients from enrollment. Median prediction lead before ophthalmopathy onset was 6.5 to 7 months with the model.

The chain couples TRBV30 to TRBJ2-3; D uncertain. This sample comprised peripheral blood mononuclear cells (PBMCs), obtained at new diagnosis, from a patient treated with antithyroid drugs. The TCR was taken from a man aged 18 to 30 with Graves disease. CDR3 sequence: CAWSPADTQYF. Written as DNA, the CDR3 is TGTGCCTGGAGTCCTGCAGATACGCAGTATTTT. The full variable domain, completed using reference TRBV30 and TRBJ2-3, is SQTIHQWPATLVQPVGSPLSLECTVEGTSNPNLYWYRQAAGRGLQLLFYSVGIGQISSEVPQNLSASRPQDRQFILSSKKLLLSDSGFYLCAWSPADTQYFGPGTRLTVL.